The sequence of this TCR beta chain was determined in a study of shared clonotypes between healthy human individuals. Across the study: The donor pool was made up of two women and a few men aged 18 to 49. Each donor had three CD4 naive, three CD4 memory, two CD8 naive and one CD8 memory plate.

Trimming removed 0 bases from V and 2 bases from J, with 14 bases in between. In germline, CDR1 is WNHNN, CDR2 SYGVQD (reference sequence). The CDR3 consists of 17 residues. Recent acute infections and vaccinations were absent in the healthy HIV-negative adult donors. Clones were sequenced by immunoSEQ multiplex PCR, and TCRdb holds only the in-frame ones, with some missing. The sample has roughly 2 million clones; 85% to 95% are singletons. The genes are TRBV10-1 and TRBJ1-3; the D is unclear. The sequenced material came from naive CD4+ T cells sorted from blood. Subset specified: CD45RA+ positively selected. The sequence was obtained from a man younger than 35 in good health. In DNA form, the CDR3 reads TGCGCCAGCAGTGAGTCAAGTTCCAGATACGCTGGAAACACCATATATTTT. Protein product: CASSESSSRYAGNTIYF.